This is a list of T cell receptor beta chains from one sample in a study of regulatory T cells in long-lasting Graves disease. TCRdb re-derived calls from the multiplex PCR reads in MiXCR, one entry per CDR3 protein. The table lists hundreds of thousands of distinct CDR3 sequences, about 15% of them singletons. This same sample was also part of a study on T cells in Graves' hyperthyroidism and ophthalmopathy.

Here the sequenced sample was peripheral blood mononuclear cells (PBMCs), taken at new diagnosis, from a patient treated with antithyroid drugs. The origin of the receptors is a woman in her twenties or thirties with Graves disease. CDR3s include the opening cysteine and the closing phenylalanine or tryptophan. The D gene is left open where the match is weak. Where a row states a size, it is once, few, many or the class of an expanded clone; other rows omit it.

DNA,CDR3,V,D,J,size
TGTGCCTGGAGTGTACTAGGCAGGGGCAATCAGCCCCAGCATTTT,CAWSVLGRGNQPQHF,TRBV30,NA,TRBJ1-5,few
TGTGCCAGCAGCCTAGCCTTAGTAGGACGGCAGTACTTC,CASSLALVGRQYF,TRBV3-1,NA,TRBJ2-7,NA
TGTGCCAGCAGTTTAGAGGGAACTAACACCGGGGAGCTGTTTTTT,CASSLEGTNTGELFF,TRBV12-3/TRBV12-4,NA,TRBJ2-2,NA
TGTGCTAGCAGCTTTGACAGGGACTTACTAGCCAAAAACATTCAGTACTTC,CASSFDRDLLAKNIQYF,TRBV7-7,NA,TRBJ2-4,NA
TGTGCCAGCAGCCAATCAACAGGGTCCTACGAGCAGTACTTC,CASSQSTGSYEQYF,TRBV11-2,NA,TRBJ2-7,few
TGTGCCAGCAGCTTAGAAGAGGCTCCGGGACTAGCGGTAAAAGAGACCCAGTACTTC,CASSLEEAPGLAVKETQYF,TRBV7-2,TRBD2,TRBJ2-5,few
TGTGCCAGCAGAGACACAGGGAAGACTGAAGCTTTCTTT,CASRDTGKTEAFF,TRBV27,NA,TRBJ1-1,many
TGTGCCTGGAGTGTAATCGTGGGGGCTGGGGTTAGAGGCTACACCTTC,CAWSVIVGAGVRGYTF,TRBV30,NA,TRBJ1-2,few
TGCGCCAGCAGCCAAATCGGCCTCTCCTACAATGAGCAGTTCTTC,CASSQIGLSYNEQFF,TRBV4-1,NA,TRBJ2-1,few
TGTGCCGCCGAGGGACAGACTGCAACTAATGAAAAACTGTTTTTT,CAAEGQTATNEKLFF,TRBV28,TRBD1,TRBJ1-4,many
TGTGCCAGCAGTCCAAGGGGGGGGACTAGCACAGATACGCAGTATTTT,CASSPRGGTSTDTQYF,TRBV6-2/TRBV6-3,NA,TRBJ2-3,NA
TGTGCCAGCAGTTTCCGGCGCAACACAGATACGCAGTATTTT,CASSFRRNTDTQYF,TRBV27,NA,TRBJ2-3,many
TGTGCCAGCAGCTTGTTGGGACAGCAAAATCAGCCCCAGCATTTT,CASSLLGQQNQPQHF,TRBV5-6,TRBD1,TRBJ1-5,few
TGTGCCAGCAGGCCTGGGGGGAACACTGAAGCTTTCTTT,CASRPGGNTEAFF,TRBV5-1,NA,TRBJ1-1,many
TGTGCCAGCAGCTTAGCGGCCGGGACAGGGAATGAAAAACTGTTTTTT,CASSLAAGTGNEKLFF,TRBV7-8,TRBD1,TRBJ1-4,many
TGTGCCAGCAGCCGACGGCCGGACTACGAGCAGTACTTC,CASSRRPDYEQYF,TRBV7-6,NA,TRBJ2-7,few
TGTGCCAGCAGTTTCGGGGTAAAAGAGACCCAGTACTTC,CASSFGVKETQYF,TRBV6-5,NA,TRBJ2-5,many
TGTGCCAGCAGTTTGGGCTCGGGCGGGTCTAACTATGGCTACACCTTC,CASSLGSGGSNYGYTF,TRBV27,NA,TRBJ1-2,NA
TGTGCCAGCGCCAGGACAGATACGCAGTATTTT,CASARTDTQYF,TRBV2,NA,TRBJ2-3,many
TGTGCCAGCAGCTTATACTATAACTACGAGCAGTACTTC,CASSLYYNYEQYF,TRBV7-2,NA,TRBJ2-7,many
TGTGCCAGCAGCTCCCCGAAGGGTCGGGATGAAAAACTGTTTTTT,CASSSPKGRDEKLFF,TRBV7-9,NA,TRBJ1-4,many
TGCAGTGCCACCCGGGACAGGGGGATCAACTACGAGCAGTACTTC,CSATRDRGINYEQYF,TRBV20-1,TRBD1,TRBJ2-7,many
TGCGCCAGCAGCGTTGGAGTTCAGGGAGGGGGCGAAAAACTGTTTTTT,CASSVGVQGGGEKLFF,TRBV5-1,TRBD1,TRBJ1-4,NA
TGTGCCATCAGCTTTGGGACAGGGGGCTACGAGCAGTATTTC,CAISFGTGGYEQYF,TRBV10-3,TRBD1,TRBJ2-7,NA
TGCAGTGCTAGAATCAGGGAGGGGACAGATACGCAGTATTTT,CSARIREGTDTQYF,TRBV20-1,TRBD2,TRBJ2-3,many
TGTGCCAGTAGATTCGGGACAGCATCCTACTCCAATGAAAAACTGTTTTTT,CASRFGTASYSNEKLFF,TRBV19,TRBD1,TRBJ1-4,NA
TGTGCCAGCAGGCAGGACAGAGGGGGGAATCAGCCCCAGCATTTT,CASRQDRGGNQPQHF,TRBV6-1,NA,TRBJ1-5,few
TGTGCCTGGAGAACCAGGAACACCGGGGAGCTGTTTTTT,CAWRTRNTGELFF,TRBV30,NA,TRBJ2-2,many
TGCGCCAGCAGCTTGGTGTCGGGACGGACCTACGAGCAGTACTTC,CASSLVSGRTYEQYF,TRBV5-1,NA,TRBJ2-7,many
TGTGCCACCAGTGATTTCCAAGATGAGCAGTTCTTC,CATSDFQDEQFF,TRBV24-1,NA,TRBJ2-1,few
TGTGCCAGCAGCCCGGGACACTCTGGAAACACCATATATTTT,CASSPGHSGNTIYF,TRBV3-1,NA,TRBJ1-3,many
TGTGCCAGCGGAGGAATCCGGGGCCTAGATTCACCCCTCCACTTT,CASGGIRGLDSPLHF,TRBV2,NA,TRBJ1-6,many
TGTGCCAACAGTTACGGAGGCGGGGCCCAAGAGACCCAGTACTTC,CANSYGGGAQETQYF,TRBV6-9,NA,TRBJ2-5,NA